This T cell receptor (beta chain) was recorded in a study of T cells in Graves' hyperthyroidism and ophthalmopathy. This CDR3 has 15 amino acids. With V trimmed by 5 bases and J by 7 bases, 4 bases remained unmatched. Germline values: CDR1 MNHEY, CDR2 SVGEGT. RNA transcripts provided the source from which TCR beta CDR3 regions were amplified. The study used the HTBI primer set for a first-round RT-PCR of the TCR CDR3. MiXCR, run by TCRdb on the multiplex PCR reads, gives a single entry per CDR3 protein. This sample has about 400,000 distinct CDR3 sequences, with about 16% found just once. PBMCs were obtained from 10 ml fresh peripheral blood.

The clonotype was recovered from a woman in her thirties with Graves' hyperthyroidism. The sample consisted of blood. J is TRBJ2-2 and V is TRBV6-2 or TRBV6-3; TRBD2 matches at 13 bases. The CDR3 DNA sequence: TGTGCCAGCAGTCGACTAGCGGGAGGAATCGGGGAGCTGTTTTTT. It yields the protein CASSRLAGGIGELFF.